These 16 T cell receptor beta chains were sequenced from one sample in a study of blood T cell repertoires in COVID-19. Clones were read by immunoSEQ multiplex PCR, and TCRdb kept only the in-frame ones, dropping some. The sample carries around 400,000 clones, about 89% recorded once. The sequencing sample was made of peripheral blood. The receptors originated from a woman aged 55 to 70 with COVID-19, enrolled during active disease.

DNA for the CDR3: TGTGCCAGCAGCCACGCAGTTTCCTACGAGCAGTACTTC. It is translated as CASSHAVSYEQYF. The J gene is TRBJ2-7, the V gene TRBV6-5; D is unresolved. Trimming shortened V by 6 bases and J by 1 base, and 10 bases separated the two germline ends. Germline V gene sequence: CDR1 MNHEY, CDR2 SVGAGI. This CDR3 region has 13 residues.

This clone came up a few times. The chain has TRBV11-1 and TRBJ1-5; no clear D gene. CDR1 SGHAT and CDR2 FQDESV come from the germline V gene (reference sequence). There are 13 residues in the CDR3. Trimming cost V 5 bases and J 5 bases, with 10 bases left between them. The CDR3 DNA is TGTGCCAGCAGCCCGAGGGCCGATCAGCCCCAGCATTTT. This codes for CASSPRADQPQHF.

The chain combines TRBV6-5 with TRBJ2-7, with 9 bases that match TRBD1. Germline V gene lookup returns CDR1 MNHEY and CDR2 SVGAGI. After removal of 0 bases from V and 6 bases from J, the junction contained 9 bases not matched to a gene. This CDR3 contains 16 residues. CDR3 loop: CASSYSPGQGNFEQYF. CDR3 in DNA: TGTGCCAGCAGTTACTCTCCGGGACAGGGTAATTTCGAGCAGTACTTC.

The chain links TRBV6-5 to TRBJ2-5, with D maybe TRBD2 (7 bases). The CDR3 sequence is 16 residues long. Deletions cut 3 bases from V and 4 bases from J, with 18 bases between. Germline CDR1 reads MNHEY; CDR2 reads SVGAGI. CDR3 sequence: CASSYPSGGAGETQYF. As DNA, the CDR3 is TGTGCCAGCAGTTATCCCTCTGGGGGGGCAGGAGAGACCCAGTACTTC.

The genes are TRBV12-3 or TRBV12-4 and TRBJ1-6; 7 bases align to TRBD1. The J segment lost 18 bases and the V segment lost 8 bases, leaving 16 bases of the junction unmatched. The CDR3 contains 13 residues. CDR3 DNA: TGTGCCAGCTGTGGGGACAGCCTCCTCCCACCCCACTTT. Residues: CASCGDSLLPPHF.

The chain carries TRBV15 and TRBJ2-2; D remains ambiguous. V lost 1 base and J 7 bases, leaving 10 bases between the germline ends. The CDR3 has 14 amino acids. From germline, CDR1 is LNHNV and CDR2 YYDKDF (reference sequence). This CDR3 reads CATSRVVERGELFF. The DNA of the CDR3 is TGTGCCACCAGCAGAGTTGTAGAGCGCGGGGAGCTGTTTTTT.

The chain links TRBV6-5 to TRBJ1-2, with D tentatively TRBD1 (6 bases). The CDR3 runs 14 residues. V was shortened by 0 bases and J by 8 bases, with 13 bases between the two germline ends. Germline lookup yields CDR1 MNHEY and CDR2 SVGAGI. For the CDR3, the DNA is TGTGCCAGCAGTTACTCGGGTACAGGGCGGGGCTACACCTTC. Its translation is CASSYSGTGRGYTF.

In its sample, this clone was seen a few times. The chain combines TRBV6-5 with TRBJ1-1; D gene uncertain. This CDR3 is 13 amino acids long. The germline V gene has CDR1 MNHEY and CDR2 SVGAGI. With 2 bases removed from V and 0 bases from J, the gap between germline ends came to 4 bases. The CDR3 nucleotides read TGTGCCAGCAGTTACAGCGTGAACACTGAAGCTTTCTTT. This encodes CASSYSVNTEAFF.

This chain connects TRBV20-1 to TRBJ2-1, with D uncertain. The V gene lost 4 bases and the J gene lost 12 bases, with 13 bases spanning the gap. This CDR3 has 11 residues. Per germline, CDR1 DFQATT and CDR2 SNEGSKA (reference sequence). CDR3 region: CSATVSRGQFF. The CDR3, as DNA: TGCAGTGCTACCGTCTCGCGTGGGCAGTTCTTC.

The gene calls are TRBV2 and TRBJ2-1; 9 bases line up with TRBD1. The CDR3 is 12 residues long. The trim removed 4 bases at V and 10 bases at J, leaving 2 bases unmatched. Germline V gene sequence: CDR1 SNHLY, CDR2 FYNNEI. The CDR3 DNA reads as TGTGCCAGCAGTGGACAGGGGGGCGAGCAGTTCTTC. This sequence encodes CASSGQGGEQFF.

This clone was observed a few times. This rearrangement joins TRBV6-1 to TRBJ1-4, with 8 bases lining up with TRBD1. With V trimmed by 2 bases and J by 4 bases, 9 bases remained unmatched. This CDR3 is built from 17 residues. Germline assignment: CDR1 MNHNS and CDR2 SASEGT. In DNA, the CDR3 is TGTGCCAGCAGTGAAAACCAGGGGGCGCTTATTAATGAAAAACTGTTTTTT. The encoded protein is CASSENQGALINEKLFF.

The rearrangement joins TRBV5-4 to TRBJ1-3; 8 bases agree with TRBD1. The V gene end was trimmed by 3 bases and the J gene end by 3 bases; junction bases not matched to a gene: 8. Germline assignment: CDR1 SGHNT and CDR2 YYREEE (reference sequence). This CDR3 spans 16 amino acids. This chain's CDR3 is CASSSGQGRSGNTIYF. CDR3 DNA sequence: TGTGCCAGCAGCTCCGGACAGGGCAGAAGTGGAAACACCATATATTTT.

The V and J genes are TRBV6-1 and TRBJ1-5, with 7 bases that match TRBD1. J was trimmed by 1 base and V by 2 bases; bases with no gene match: 5. The CDR3 runs 16 residues. Germline CDR1 MNHNS, CDR2 SASEGT. CDR3 in amino acids: CASSEFGTESNQPQHF. The CDR3 region has the DNA TGTGCCAGCAGTGAATTTGGGACAGAGAGCAATCAGCCCCAGCATTTT.

The V call is TRBV30, the J call TRBJ1-4; D ambiguous. V gave up 0 bases and J gave up 8 bases, with 13 bases separating them. The CDR3 is made up of 14 amino acids. CDR1 and CDR2 (germline): GTSNPN, SVGIG (reference sequence). DNA for the CDR3: TGTGCCTGGAGTGTACACGGCTCCGGGGAAAAACTGTTTTTT. The encoded protein is CAWSVHGSGEKLFF. Complete variable domain (other parts from reference TRBV30 and TRBJ1-4): SQTIHQWPATLVQPVGSPLSLECTVEGTSNPNLYWYRQAAGRGLQLLFYSVGIGQISSEVPQNLSASRPQDRQFILSSKKLLLSDSGFYLCAWSVHGSGEKLFFGSGTQLSVL.

The CDR3 DNA sequence: TGCGCCAGCAGCTTGGCGGTCACCGGGGAGCTGTTTTTT. It yields the protein CASSLAVTGELFF. This chain joins TRBV5-1 and TRBJ2-2; D uncertain. This CDR3 spans 13 amino acids. CDR1 is SGHRS and CDR2 is YFSETQ in the germline V gene. The V gene lost 0 bases and the J gene lost 4 bases, with 4 bases spanning the gap.

DNA of the CDR3: TGTGCCAGCAGAATAGGCCAGGGATGGAACACTGAAGCTTTCTTT. Protein sequence: CASRIGQGWNTEAFF. J is TRBJ1-1 and V is TRBV2; D perhaps matches TRBD1 (5 bases). Germline values: CDR1 SNHLY, CDR2 FYNNEI. The CDR3 has 15 residues. With 6 bases removed from V and 1 base from J, the gap between germline ends came to 15 bases.